These 2 T cell receptor beta chains were all obtained from the same sample, sequenced in a study of early T cells in non-severe SARS-CoV-2 infection. TCRdb recomputed calls from the 5' RACE reads with MiXCR, one row per CDR3 protein. The sample contains under 45,000 distinct CDR3 sequences, about a tenth of which appear only once. Sequenced sample: whole blood. The source of these receptors is an adult who was a healthcare worker with PCR-confirmed SARS-CoV-2 infection or an uninfected control (not recorded which).

The chain recombines TRBV24-1 with TRBJ2-1; D might be TRBD1 (5 bases). CDR3 length: 15 amino acids. V lost 6 bases and J 0 bases, leaving 11 bases between the germline ends. Germline values: CDR1 KGHDR, CDR2 SFDVKD. CDR3 coding DNA: TGTGCCACCAGTTCTAGGACATCCTCCTACAATGAGCAGTTCTTC. This gives the protein CATSSRTSSYNEQFF.

This chain connects TRBV5-1 to TRBJ2-2; D remains unclear. With 4 bases removed from V and 0 bases from J, the gap between germline ends came to 13 bases. CDR3 size: 16 residues. CDR1 is SGHRS, CDR2 YFSETQ, per germline. In DNA form, the CDR3 reads TGCGCCAGCAGCCATGAAAGTAACTCGAACACCGGGGAGCTGTTTTTT. Translation gives CASSHESNSNTGELFF.